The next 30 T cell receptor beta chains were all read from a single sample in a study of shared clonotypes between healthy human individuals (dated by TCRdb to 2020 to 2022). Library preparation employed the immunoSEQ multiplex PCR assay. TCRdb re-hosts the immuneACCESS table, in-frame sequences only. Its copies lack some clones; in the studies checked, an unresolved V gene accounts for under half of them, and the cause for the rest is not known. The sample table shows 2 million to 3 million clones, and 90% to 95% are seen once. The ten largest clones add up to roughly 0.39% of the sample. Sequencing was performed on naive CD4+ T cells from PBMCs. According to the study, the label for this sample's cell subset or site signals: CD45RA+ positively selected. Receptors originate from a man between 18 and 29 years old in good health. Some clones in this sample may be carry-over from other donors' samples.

The DNA for the CDR3 is TGTGCCAGCAGTGTGAGTAGCGGGAGCGATGAGCAGTTCTTC. It translates to CASSVSSGSDEQFF. V usage is TRBV2 and J usage is TRBJ2-1, with 9 nucleotides matching TRBD2. The CDR3 is 14 residues long. Germline CDR1 is SNHLY and CDR2 is FYNNEI. V dropped 4 bases and J dropped 8; count of bases not matched to a gene: 6.

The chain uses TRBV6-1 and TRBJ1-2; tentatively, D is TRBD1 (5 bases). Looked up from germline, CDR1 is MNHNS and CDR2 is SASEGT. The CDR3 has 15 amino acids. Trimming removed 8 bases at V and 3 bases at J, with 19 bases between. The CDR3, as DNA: TGTGCCAGCTCCTGGACACTCGATTTTGACTATGGCTACACCTTC. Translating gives CASSWTLDFDYGYTF.

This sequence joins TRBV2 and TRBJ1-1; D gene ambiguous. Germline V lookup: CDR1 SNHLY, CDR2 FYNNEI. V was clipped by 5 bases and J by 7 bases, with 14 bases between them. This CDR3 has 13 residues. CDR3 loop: CASSTAETGEAFF. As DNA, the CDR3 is TGTGCCAGCAGTACCGCCGAAACCGGTGAAGCTTTCTTT.

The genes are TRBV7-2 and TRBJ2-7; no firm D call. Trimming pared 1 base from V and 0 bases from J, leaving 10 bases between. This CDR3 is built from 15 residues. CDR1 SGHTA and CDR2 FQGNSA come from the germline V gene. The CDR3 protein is CASSLVAGVSYEQYF. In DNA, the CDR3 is TGTGCCAGCAGCTTAGTGGCCGGTGTCTCCTACGAGCAGTACTTC. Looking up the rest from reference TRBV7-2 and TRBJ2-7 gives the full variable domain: GAGVSQSPSNKVTEKGKDVELRCDPISGHTALYWYRQSLGQGLEFLIYFQGNSAPDKSGLPSDRFSAERTGGSVSTLTIQRTQQEDSAVYLCASSLVAGVSYEQYFGPGTRLTVT.

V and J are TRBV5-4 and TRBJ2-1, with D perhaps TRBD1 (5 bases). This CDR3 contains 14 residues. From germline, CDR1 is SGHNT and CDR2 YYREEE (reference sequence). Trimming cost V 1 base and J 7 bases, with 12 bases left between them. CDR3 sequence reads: CASSLYLSGNEQFF. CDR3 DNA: TGTGCCAGCAGCTTGTATTTGTCAGGGAATGAGCAGTTCTTC.

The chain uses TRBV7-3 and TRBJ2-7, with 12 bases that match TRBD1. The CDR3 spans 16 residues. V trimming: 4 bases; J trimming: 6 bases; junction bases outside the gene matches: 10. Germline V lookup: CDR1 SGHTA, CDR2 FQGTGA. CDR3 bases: TGTGCCAGCAGCTCCACCGGGACAGGGGGCGGAGGCGAGCAGTACTTC. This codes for CASSSTGTGGGGEQYF.

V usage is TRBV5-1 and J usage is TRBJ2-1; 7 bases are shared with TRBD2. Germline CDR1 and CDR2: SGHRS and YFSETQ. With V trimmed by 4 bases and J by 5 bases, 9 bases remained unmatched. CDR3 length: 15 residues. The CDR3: CASSQPERGDNEQFF. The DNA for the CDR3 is TGCGCCAGCAGCCAGCCCGAACGGGGGGACAATGAGCAGTTCTTC.

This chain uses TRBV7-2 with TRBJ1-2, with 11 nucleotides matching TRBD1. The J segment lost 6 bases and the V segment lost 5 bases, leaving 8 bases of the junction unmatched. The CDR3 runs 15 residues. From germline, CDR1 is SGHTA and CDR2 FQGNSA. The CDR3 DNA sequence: TGTGCCAGCAGCCCCTGGACAGGGGGCATCAATGGCTACACCTTC. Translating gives CASSPWTGGINGYTF.

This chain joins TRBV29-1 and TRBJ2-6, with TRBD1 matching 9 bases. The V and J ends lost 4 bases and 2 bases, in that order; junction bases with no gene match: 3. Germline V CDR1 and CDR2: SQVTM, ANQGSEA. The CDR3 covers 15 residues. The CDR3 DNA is TGCAGCGTTGCCGACAGGGGGACTGGGGCCAACGTCCTGACTTTC. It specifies CSVADRGTGANVLTF.

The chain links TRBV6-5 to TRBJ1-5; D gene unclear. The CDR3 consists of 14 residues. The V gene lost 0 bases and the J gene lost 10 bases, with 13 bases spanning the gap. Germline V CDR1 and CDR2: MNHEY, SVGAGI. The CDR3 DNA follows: TGTGCCAGCAGTTACTCGATGAGTGGGTATCCCCAGCATTTT. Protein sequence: CASSYSMSGYPQHF.

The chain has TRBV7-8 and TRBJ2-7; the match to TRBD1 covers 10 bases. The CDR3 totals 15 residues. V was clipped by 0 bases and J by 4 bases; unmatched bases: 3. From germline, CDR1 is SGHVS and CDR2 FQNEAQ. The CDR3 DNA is TGTGCCAGCAGCTTAGCGCGGGACAGGGGATACGAGCAGTACTTC. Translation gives CASSLARDRGYEQYF. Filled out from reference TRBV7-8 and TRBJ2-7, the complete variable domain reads GAGVSQSPRYKVAKRGQDVALRCDPISGHVSLFWYQQALGQGPEFLTYFQNEAQLDKSGLPSDRFFAERPEGSVSTLKIQRTQQEDSAVYLCASSLARDRGYEQYFGPGTRLTVT.

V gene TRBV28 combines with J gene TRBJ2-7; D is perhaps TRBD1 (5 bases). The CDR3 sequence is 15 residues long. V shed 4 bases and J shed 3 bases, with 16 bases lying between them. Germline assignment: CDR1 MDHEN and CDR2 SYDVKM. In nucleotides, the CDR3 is TGTGCCAGCAGTTCTTCCTCTAGGGGCCTCTACGAGCAGTACTTC. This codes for CASSSSSRGLYEQYF.

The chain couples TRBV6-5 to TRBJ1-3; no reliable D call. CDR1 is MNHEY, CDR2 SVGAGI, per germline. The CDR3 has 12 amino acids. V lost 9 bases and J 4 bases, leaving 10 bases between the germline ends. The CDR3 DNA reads TGTGCCAGTAAAGGCGGAGGAAACACCATATATTTT. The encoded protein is CASKGGGNTIYF.

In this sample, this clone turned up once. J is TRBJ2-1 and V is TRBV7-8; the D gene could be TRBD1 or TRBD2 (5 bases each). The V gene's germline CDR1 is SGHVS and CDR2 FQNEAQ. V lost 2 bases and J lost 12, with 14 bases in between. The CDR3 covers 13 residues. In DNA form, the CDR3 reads TGTGCCAGCAGCTTATCTGTAAGGGACCGGCAGTTCTTC. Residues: CASSLSVRDRQFF.

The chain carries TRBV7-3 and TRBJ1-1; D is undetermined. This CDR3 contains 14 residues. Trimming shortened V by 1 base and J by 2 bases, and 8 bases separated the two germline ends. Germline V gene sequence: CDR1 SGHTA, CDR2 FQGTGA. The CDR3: CASSLKRANTEAFF. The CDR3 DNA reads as TGTGCCAGCAGCTTAAAACGGGCCAACACTGAAGCTTTCTTT.

CDR3 loop: CASSLAGIGSGNTIYF. The CDR3 DNA reads as TGTGCCAGCAGCTTGGCAGGGATAGGGTCTGGAAACACCATATATTTT. The V and J genes are TRBV5-8 and TRBJ1-3; TRBD1 might be the D (5 bases). Germline-derived CDR1 and CDR2 are SGHTS and YDEGEE. The CDR3 has 16 amino acids. The V gene lost 0 bases and the J gene lost 1 base, with 11 bases spanning the gap.

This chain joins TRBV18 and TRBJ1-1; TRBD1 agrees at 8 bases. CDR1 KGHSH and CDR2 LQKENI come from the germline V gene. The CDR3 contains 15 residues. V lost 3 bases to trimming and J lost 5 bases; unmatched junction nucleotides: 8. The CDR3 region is CASSPTQGGRTEAFF. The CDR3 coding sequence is TGTGCCAGCTCACCTACACAGGGGGGGCGAACTGAAGCTTTCTTT.

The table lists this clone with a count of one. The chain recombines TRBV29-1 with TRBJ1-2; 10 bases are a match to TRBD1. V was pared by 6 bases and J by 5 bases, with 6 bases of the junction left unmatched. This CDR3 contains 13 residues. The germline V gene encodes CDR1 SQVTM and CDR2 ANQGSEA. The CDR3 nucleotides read TGCAGCGTGACAGGGGGCGCGCGGTATGGCTACACCTTC. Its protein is CSVTGGARYGYTF.

CDR3 nucleotides: TGTGCCAGCACAGGAAGGTCCGCGAACACCGGGGAGCTGTTTTTT. It is translated as CASTGRSANTGELFF. The chain has TRBV6-6 and TRBJ2-2, with D unclear. V lost 7 bases, J lost 0 bases, and 12 bases lay in between. The CDR3 is 15 residues long. In germline, CDR1 is MNHNY, CDR2 SVGAGI (reference sequence).

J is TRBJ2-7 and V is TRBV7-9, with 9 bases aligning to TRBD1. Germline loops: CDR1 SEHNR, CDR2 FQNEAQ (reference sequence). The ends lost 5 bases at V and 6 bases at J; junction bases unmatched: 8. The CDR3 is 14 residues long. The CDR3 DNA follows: TGTGCCAGCAGCCCCCGGACAGGGGAAACCGAGCAGTACTTC. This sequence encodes CASSPRTGETEQYF.

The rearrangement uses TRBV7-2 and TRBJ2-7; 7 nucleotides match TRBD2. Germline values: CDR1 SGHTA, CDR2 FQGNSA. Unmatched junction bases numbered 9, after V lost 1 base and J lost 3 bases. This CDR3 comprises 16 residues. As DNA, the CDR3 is TGTGCCAGCAGCTTAGGGACCGCGGGAGCGATCTACGAGCAGTACTTC. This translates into CASSLGTAGAIYEQYF.

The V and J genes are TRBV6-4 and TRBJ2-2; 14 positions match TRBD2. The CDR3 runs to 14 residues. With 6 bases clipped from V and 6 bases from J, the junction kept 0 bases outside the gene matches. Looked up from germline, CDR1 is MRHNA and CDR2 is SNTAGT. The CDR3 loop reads CASRGLAGAGELFF. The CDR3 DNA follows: TGTGCCAGCAGGGGACTAGCGGGAGCCGGGGAGCTGTTTTTT.

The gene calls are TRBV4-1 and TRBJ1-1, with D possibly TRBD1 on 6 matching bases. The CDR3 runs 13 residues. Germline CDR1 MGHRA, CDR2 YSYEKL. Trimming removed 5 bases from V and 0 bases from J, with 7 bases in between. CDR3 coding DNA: TGCGCCAGCAGCTACAGGGTGAACACTGAAGCTTTCTTT. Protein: CASSYRVNTEAFF.

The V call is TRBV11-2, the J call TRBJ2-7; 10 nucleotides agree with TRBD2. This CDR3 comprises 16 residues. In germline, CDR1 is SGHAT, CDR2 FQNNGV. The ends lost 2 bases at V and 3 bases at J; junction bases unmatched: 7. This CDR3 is CASSLILAGGYYEQYF. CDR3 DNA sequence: TGTGCCAGCAGCTTAATTTTAGCGGGAGGTTACTACGAGCAGTACTTC.

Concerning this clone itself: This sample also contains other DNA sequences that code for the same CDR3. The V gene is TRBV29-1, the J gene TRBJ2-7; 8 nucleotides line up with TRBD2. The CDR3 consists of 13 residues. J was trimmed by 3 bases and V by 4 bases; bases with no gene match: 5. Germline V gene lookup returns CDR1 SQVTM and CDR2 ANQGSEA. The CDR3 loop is CSVVGGTSYEQYF. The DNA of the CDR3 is TGCAGCGTTGTAGGGGGGACTAGCTACGAGCAGTACTTC.

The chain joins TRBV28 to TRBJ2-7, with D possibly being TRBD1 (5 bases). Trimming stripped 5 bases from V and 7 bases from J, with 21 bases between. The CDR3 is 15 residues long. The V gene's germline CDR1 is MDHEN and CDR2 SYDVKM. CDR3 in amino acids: CASSPGGAGGFEQYF. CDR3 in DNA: TGTGCCAGCAGTCCGGGTGGGGCAGGTGGATTTGAGCAGTACTTC.

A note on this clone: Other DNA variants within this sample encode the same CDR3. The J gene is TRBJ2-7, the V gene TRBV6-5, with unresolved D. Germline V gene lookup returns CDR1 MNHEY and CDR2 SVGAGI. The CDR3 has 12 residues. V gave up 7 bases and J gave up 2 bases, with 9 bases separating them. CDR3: CASTGSTYEQYF. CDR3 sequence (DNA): TGTGCCAGCACGGGCAGCACCTACGAGCAGTACTTC.

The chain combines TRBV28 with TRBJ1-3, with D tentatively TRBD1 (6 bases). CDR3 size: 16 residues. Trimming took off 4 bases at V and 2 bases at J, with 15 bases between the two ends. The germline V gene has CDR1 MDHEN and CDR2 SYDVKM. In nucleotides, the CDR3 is TGTGCCAGCAGTTCCTCTTACAGGGTTACTGGAAACACCATATATTTT. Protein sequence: CASSSSYRVTGNTIYF.

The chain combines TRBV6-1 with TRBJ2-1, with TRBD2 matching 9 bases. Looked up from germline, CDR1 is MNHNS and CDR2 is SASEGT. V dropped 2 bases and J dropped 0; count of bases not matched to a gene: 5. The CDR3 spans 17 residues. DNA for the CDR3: TGTGCCAGCAGTGAACGCGGGAGGGCCAGCTCCTACAATGAGCAGTTCTTC. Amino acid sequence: CASSERGRASSYNEQFF.

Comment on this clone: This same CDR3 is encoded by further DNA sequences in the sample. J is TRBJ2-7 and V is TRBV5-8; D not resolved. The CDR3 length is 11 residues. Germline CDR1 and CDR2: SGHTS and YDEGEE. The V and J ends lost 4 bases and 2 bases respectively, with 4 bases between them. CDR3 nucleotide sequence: TGTGCCAGCAGCCGGGCCTACGAGCAGTACTTC. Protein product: CASSRAYEQYF.